This entry lists 27 T cell receptor beta chains sequenced from one sample in a study of cytotoxic CD8 clonotypes in ibrutinib-treated CLL. Sequencing was performed with immunoSEQ multiplex PCR; in TCRdb, only in-frame clones are kept and a portion is missing. The sample shows under 200,000 clones, roughly four fifths of them seen only once. Specimen: PBMCs, collected after 12 months of ibrutinib treatment. These TCRs come from a human donor with chronic lymphocytic leukemia.

The chain employs TRBV11-3 and TRBJ2-7; 13 bases align to TRBD2. The CDR3 extends over 17 amino acids. The V gene's germline CDR1 is SGHNT and CDR2 YENEEA. With 7 bases clipped from V and 3 bases from J, the junction kept 12 bases outside the gene matches. The CDR3 nucleotides are TGTGCCAGCAATCCGGCAGTACTAGCGGGAGGGAACTACGAGCAGTACTTC. Amino acid sequence: CASNPAVLAGGNYEQYF.

The gene calls are TRBV27 and TRBJ1-5; D may be TRBD1 (5 bases). In germline, CDR1 is MNHEY, CDR2 SMNVEV (reference sequence). The CDR3 loop spans 12 amino acids. The ends were cut back, 5 bases at V and 13 bases at J, with 15 bases in the middle. The CDR3 reads CASSGADRMQHF. For the CDR3, the DNA is TGTGCCAGCAGTGGGGCCGACCGAATGCAGCATTTT.

The chain joins TRBV14 to TRBJ2-1; the D gene is possibly TRBD1 (5 bases). CDR1 is SGHDN and CDR2 is FVKESK in the germline V gene. The germline V and J ends were trimmed by 0 bases and 9 bases, with 18 bases remaining between them. The CDR3 is made up of 16 amino acids. CDR3 sequence: CASSQDRATALLEQFF. CDR3 in DNA: TGTGCCAGCAGCCAAGATCGGGCGACAGCACTTCTTGAGCAGTTCTTC. The full variable domain, with the rest looked up from reference TRBV14 and TRBJ2-1, is EAGVTQFPSHSVIEKGQTVTLRCDPISGHDNLYWYRRVMGKEIKFLLHFVKESKQDESGMPNNRFLAERTGGTYSTLKVQPAELEDSGVYFCASSQDRATALLEQFFGPGTRLTVL.

J is TRBJ1-3 and V is TRBV2; D is perhaps TRBD1 (5 bases). This CDR3 contains 14 residues. V lost 8 bases to trimming and J lost 4 bases, with 15 bases between them. Germline-derived CDR1 and CDR2 are SNHLY and FYNNEI. As DNA, the CDR3 is TGTGCCAGCCCCGGGGGGGATGGAGGAAACACCATATATTTT. It is translated as CASPGGDGGNTIYF.

The chain joins TRBV7-2 to TRBJ2-7; 9 bases agree with TRBD1. V gave up 5 bases and J gave up 6 bases; unmatched junction bases: 5. Germline loops: CDR1 SGHTA, CDR2 FQGNSA. The CDR3 consists of 13 residues. This CDR3 is CASSVGTGLEQYF. The DNA of the CDR3 is TGTGCCAGCAGCGTCGGGACAGGGCTCGAGCAGTACTTC.

The chain recombines TRBV5-1 with TRBJ1-2, with a tentative D call TRBD1 (5 bases). The CDR3 loop spans 13 amino acids. V was clipped by 0 bases and J by 7 bases, with 10 bases between them. Per the germline V gene, CDR1 is SGHRS and CDR2 is YFSETQ. CDR3 DNA: TGCGCCAGCAGCTTGGGAGGGGATACTGGCTACACCTTC. It is translated as CASSLGGDTGYTF.

CDR3 residues: CASSSFSSGNEQFF. CDR3 in DNA: TGTGCCAGCAGTTCTTTCAGCTCTGGTAATGAGCAGTTCTTC. This chain uses TRBV27 with TRBJ2-1, with D uncertain. This CDR3 contains 14 residues. V was shortened by 4 bases and J by 7 bases, with 14 bases between the two germline ends. In germline, CDR1 is MNHEY, CDR2 SMNVEV (reference sequence).

The chain has TRBV28 and TRBJ1-3; D is uncertain. Per germline, CDR1 MDHEN and CDR2 SYDVKM. The CDR3 contains 17 residues. Trimming cost V 4 bases and J 0 bases, with 16 bases left between them. For the CDR3, the DNA is TGTGCCAGCAGTTCCCCCCCTGCATGGAACTCTGGAAACACCATATATTTT. It specifies CASSSPPAWNSGNTIYF.

V gene TRBV6-6 combines with J gene TRBJ1-5; D remains ambiguous. V was trimmed by 11 bases and J by 4 bases, leaving 15 bases between them. The CDR3 sequence is 13 residues long. Germline V gene data show CDR1 as MNHNY and CDR2 as SVGAGI (reference sequence). CDR3 region: CAARLGNNQPQHF. The CDR3 nucleotides read TGTGCCGCTCGTCTCGGCAATAATCAGCCCCAGCATTTT.

The genes are TRBV5-1 and TRBJ2-3, with D maybe TRBD2 (6 bases). The CDR3 consists of 17 residues. V was shortened by 4 bases and J by 0 bases, with 18 bases between the two germline ends. Looked up from germline, CDR1 is SGHRS and CDR2 is YFSETQ. The CDR3 is CASSLTVGGSSTDTQYF. The CDR3 nucleotides are TGCGCCAGCAGCCTCACAGTGGGGGGATCTAGCACAGATACGCAGTATTTT.

For this clone: The same CDR3 can be traced to other DNA sequences in this sample. The chain joins TRBV27 to TRBJ2-7; a possible D gene is TRBD2 (6 bases). Per the germline V gene, CDR1 is MNHEY and CDR2 is SMNVEV (reference sequence). V was pared by 3 bases and J by 3 bases, with 6 bases between. The CDR3 has 12 residues. The CDR3 nucleotides are TGTGCCAGCAGTTTCGGGGGCTACGAGCAGTACTTC. The encoded protein is CASSFGGYEQYF.

The chain joins TRBV5-1 to TRBJ1-5; D is possibly TRBD1 (6 bases). Trimming stripped 4 bases from V and 7 bases from J, with 21 bases between. Germline V lookup: CDR1 SGHRS, CDR2 YFSETQ. The CDR3 consists of 16 residues. The CDR3 reads CASSVRPRGFGQPQHF. The CDR3 nucleotides are TGCGCCAGCAGCGTACGCCCAAGGGGGTTCGGACAGCCCCAGCATTTT. The whole variable domain, remainder taken from reference TRBV5-1 and TRBJ1-5, is KAGVTQTPRYLIKTRGQQVTLSCSPISGHRSVSWYQQTPGQGLQFLFEYFSETQRNKGNFPGRFSGRQFSNSRSEMNVSTLELGDSALYLCASSVRPRGFGQPQHFGDGTRLSIL.

CDR3 DNA: TGTGCCAGCAGCGAAGACAGGGCGGCTAATGAAAAACTGTTTTTT. Translating it yields CASSEDRAANEKLFF. The chain recombines TRBV9 with TRBJ1-4, with 7 bases matching TRBD1. The V gene end was trimmed by 3 bases and the J gene end by 3 bases; junction bases not matched to a gene: 5. The V gene's germline CDR1 is SGDLS and CDR2 YYNGEE. The CDR3 length is 15 residues.

This rearrangement joins TRBV7-9 to TRBJ2-2, with a possible D match to TRBD1 (6 bases). The CDR3 covers 15 residues. The germline V and J ends were trimmed by 5 bases and 2 bases, with 12 bases remaining between them. The germline V gene has CDR1 SEHNR and CDR2 FQNEAQ (reference sequence). Here the CDR3 DNA reads TGTGCCAGCAGCAGGACAGCAGTTAACACCGGGGAGCTGTTTTTT. Its protein is CASSRTAVNTGELFF.

The chain combines TRBV7-9 with TRBJ1-5, with 7 bases matching TRBD1. This CDR3 has 16 residues. V gave up 1 base and J gave up 3 bases; unmatched junction bases: 6. Germline assignment: CDR1 SEHNR and CDR2 FQNEAQ (reference sequence). The CDR3 coding sequence is TGTGCCAGCAGCTTAGGGACAGGAGCTTTCAATCAGCCCCAGCATTTT. It translates to CASSLGTGAFNQPQHF.

The V and J genes are TRBV11-3 and TRBJ1-1; D gene ambiguous. V gave up 6 bases and J gave up 1 base, with 15 bases separating them. CDR1 and CDR2 from the germline V gene are SGHNT and YENEEA. This CDR3 has 15 amino acids. The CDR3 nucleotides are TGTGCCAGCAGTCCAGCAGGAGTCAAGAACACTGAAGCTTTCTTT. This encodes CASSPAGVKNTEAFF.

In its sample, this clone was seen a few times. V gene TRBV5-1 combines with J gene TRBJ1-2; 9 bases map to TRBD1. This CDR3 contains 16 residues. After removal of 4 bases from V and 7 bases from J, the junction contained 14 bases not matched to a gene. Germline V gene data show CDR1 as SGHRS and CDR2 as YFSETQ. The DNA for the CDR3 is TGCGCCAGCAGCCAGGACAGGGGATTGGCTCGCTCTGGCTACACCTTC. Its protein is CASSQDRGLARSGYTF. The whole variable domain, remainder taken from reference TRBV5-1 and TRBJ1-2, is KAGVTQTPRYLIKTRGQQVTLSCSPISGHRSVSWYQQTPGQGLQFLFEYFSETQRNKGNFPGRFSGRQFSNSRSEMNVSTLELGDSALYLCASSQDRGLARSGYTFGSGTRLTVV.

The gene calls are TRBV2 and TRBJ2-7; the D is unclear. Germline assignment: CDR1 SNHLY and CDR2 FYNNEI. The length of the CDR3 is 10 residues. With 6 bases removed from V and 3 bases from J, the gap between germline ends came to 3 bases. The CDR3 nucleotides are TGTGCCAGCAGGATCTACGAGCAGTACTTC. This codes for CASRIYEQYF.

J is TRBJ2-3 and V is TRBV27; D uncertain. CDR3 length: 10 amino acids. The V end was cut by 7 bases, the J end by 9 bases, with 8 bases between. Looked up from germline, CDR1 is MNHEY and CDR2 is SMNVEV (reference sequence). CDR3 loop: CASTPWTQYF. CDR3 nucleotide sequence: TGTGCCAGCACCCCATGGACGCAGTATTTT.

The chain has TRBV28 and TRBJ2-7, with 11 bases fitting TRBD1. Germline assignment: CDR1 MDHEN and CDR2 SYDVKM. V was clipped by 3 bases and J by 4 bases; unmatched bases: 8. CDR3 length: 16 residues. In nucleotides, the CDR3 is TGTGCCAGCAGTTTCCTCGGACAGGGGGCGCATTACGAGCAGTACTTC. This translates into CASSFLGQGAHYEQYF.

This chain connects TRBV18 to TRBJ1-1; D is unresolved. The CDR3 is made up of 15 amino acids. The V gene lost 5 bases and the J gene lost 0 bases, with 13 bases spanning the gap. Germline loops: CDR1 KGHSH, CDR2 LQKENI. CDR3 nucleotide sequence: TGTGCCAGCTCAAGTGTGGGGTTCATGAACACTGAAGCTTTCTTT. Translated, it gives CASSSVGFMNTEAFF.

The genes are TRBV29-1 and TRBJ2-7; 8 bases are shared with TRBD2. The length of the CDR3 is 13 residues. Germline V lookup: CDR1 SQVTM, CDR2 ANQGSEA. Trimming at V came to 5 bases and at J to 5 bases, leaving 8 bases not matched to a gene. The CDR3 loop reads CSVRAGALDEQYF. The CDR3, as DNA: TGCAGCGTTCGAGCGGGAGCTCTGGACGAGCAGTACTTC.

V and J are TRBV7-2 and TRBJ2-1; the match to TRBD2 covers 10 bases. V lost 1 base, J lost 4 bases, and 4 bases stayed unmatched. CDR1 is SGHTA and CDR2 is FQGNSA in the germline V gene. This CDR3 region has 16 residues. CDR3 residues: CASSLVKREGYNEQFF. CDR3 coding DNA: TGTGCCAGCAGCTTAGTGAAGCGGGAGGGATACAATGAGCAGTTCTTC.

Remarks on this clone: Other DNA sequences within the sample encode an identical CDR3. The chain combines TRBV28 with TRBJ2-7; D unresolved. The CDR3 runs to 11 residues. Germline CDR1 reads MDHEN; CDR2 reads SYDVKM. The V and J ends lost 2 bases and 4 bases respectively, with 3 bases between them. The CDR3 nucleotides read TGTGCCAGCAGTTTAAGGTACGAGCAGTACTTC. Its protein is CASSLRYEQYF.

This clone has only one observation. The chain is built from TRBV28 and TRBJ2-7, with TRBD2 matching 8 bases. Per the germline V gene, CDR1 is MDHEN and CDR2 is SYDVKM. Trimming took 6 bases from V and 7 from J; bases not matched to a gene: 8. CDR3 length: 13 residues. The CDR3 loop reads CASRRTSKGEQYF. The CDR3 DNA sequence: TGTGCCAGCAGACGGACTAGCAAGGGGGAGCAGTACTTC.

In this sample, this clone turned up once. The chain links TRBV28 to TRBJ2-3, with 8 bases that match TRBD1. Trimming cost V 6 bases and J 3 bases; bases outside gene matches: 5. The CDR3 is made up of 14 amino acids. The V gene's germline CDR1 is MDHEN and CDR2 SYDVKM. The CDR3 nucleotides read TGTGCCAGCAGCGAGACAGGGGCAACAGATACGCAGTATTTT. Protein sequence: CASSETGATDTQYF.

The rearrangement uses TRBV7-9 and TRBJ2-2, with 11 bases that match TRBD1. The CDR3 loop spans 15 amino acids. Per germline, CDR1 SEHNR and CDR2 FQNEAQ (reference sequence). The V and J ends lost 6 bases and 5 bases, in that order; junction bases with no gene match: 5. The CDR3 DNA reads as TGTGCCAGCAGTTCGGGACAGGGGGAGACCGGGGAGCTGTTTTTT. This sequence encodes CASSSGQGETGELFF.